This is a list of T cell receptor beta chains from one sample in a study of blood T cell repertoires in COVID-19. Sequenced by immunoSEQ multiplex PCR; TCRdb stores in-frame clones only, minus some. The sample lists approximately 230,000 clones, nearly 90% seen once, with 3% to 3.5% in the top ten. The source material was peripheral blood. The receptors here all came from a man between 18 and 35 years old with active or convalescent COVID-19. CDR3s include the opening cysteine and the closing phenylalanine or tryptophan. The order of the fields is V gene, CDR3 length, J gene, D gene, clone size, CDR3 protein, CDR3 DNA. D genes are given only for firm matches. Where a row states a size, it is once, few, many or the class of an expanded clone; other rows omit it.

v_gene: TRBV11-2; len: 15; j_gene: TRBJ1-4; d_gene: NA; abundance: few; CDR3aa: CASSPRTATNEKLFF; CDR3nt: TGTGCCAGCAGCCCACGGACAGCAACTAATGAAAAACTGTTTTTT
v_gene: TRBV5-1; len: 15; j_gene: TRBJ1-2; d_gene: NA; abundance: NA; CDR3aa: CASSYGGAVAYGYTF; CDR3nt: TGCGCCAGCAGCTACGGCGGGGCGGTCGCCTATGGCTACACCTTC
v_gene: TRBV23-1; len: 19; j_gene: TRBJ2-7; d_gene: TRBD1; abundance: NA; CDR3aa: CASSRGLGQGPHGVNEQYF; CDR3nt: TGCGCCAGCAGTCGTGGATTGGGACAGGGGCCGCATGGGGTGAACGAGCAGTACTTC
v_gene: TRBV30; len: 13; j_gene: TRBJ1-5; d_gene: NA; abundance: NA; CDR3aa: CAWRGQDNQPQHF; CDR3nt: TGTGCCTGGAGGGGGCAGGACAATCAGCCCCAGCATTTT
v_gene: TRBV4-3; len: 16; j_gene: TRBJ1-2; d_gene: NA; abundance: many; CDR3aa: CASSQKHGQTNYGYTF; CDR3nt: TGCGCCAGCAGCCAAAAACACGGACAGACTAACTATGGCTACACCTTC
v_gene: TRBV30; len: 13; j_gene: TRBJ2-1; d_gene: TRBD1; abundance: NA; CDR3aa: CAWRDSVYNEQFF; CDR3nt: TGTGCCTGGCGGGACAGTGTTTACAATGAGCAGTTCTTC
v_gene: TRBV7-6; len: 14; j_gene: TRBJ1-1; d_gene: NA; abundance: NA; CDR3aa: CASSPGALGTEAFF; CDR3nt: TGTGCCAGCAGCCCCGGAGCGTTGGGCACTGAAGCTTTCTTT
v_gene: TRBV9; len: 16; j_gene: TRBJ2-7; d_gene: TRBD2; abundance: NA; CDR3aa: CASSPQVAGGSYEQYF; CDR3nt: TGTGCCAGCAGCCCCCAGGTAGCGGGAGGTTCCTACGAGCAGTACTTC
v_gene: TRBV6-2/TRBV6-3; len: 15; j_gene: TRBJ2-7; d_gene: TRBD1; abundance: NA; CDR3aa: CASRPTGTGRNEQYF; CDR3nt: TGTGCCAGCCGCCCCACCGGGACAGGGCGCAACGAGCAGTACTTC
v_gene: TRBV30; len: 11; j_gene: TRBJ1-2; d_gene: NA; abundance: NA; CDR3aa: CAWSPRGGYTF; CDR3nt: TGTGCCTGGAGTCCGCGAGGTGGCTACACCTTC
v_gene: TRBV24-1; len: 16; j_gene: TRBJ2-2; d_gene: TRBD1; abundance: NA; CDR3aa: CATSEQDRVNTGELFF; CDR3nt: TGTGCCACCAGTGAACAGGACAGGGTGAACACCGGGGAGCTGTTTTTT
v_gene: TRBV11-1; len: 15; j_gene: TRBJ1-1; d_gene: NA; abundance: NA; CDR3aa: CASSLGSDRYTEAFF; CDR3nt: TGTGCCAGCAGCTTAGGATCGGACAGATACACTGAAGCTTTCTTT
v_gene: TRBV19; len: 16; j_gene: TRBJ2-1; d_gene: TRBD1; abundance: NA; CDR3aa: CASTDPRGPSLNEQFF; CDR3nt: TGTGCCAGTACCGACCCCAGGGGGCCCTCTCTCAATGAGCAGTTCTTC
v_gene: TRBV30; len: 15; j_gene: TRBJ1-3; d_gene: TRBD1; abundance: NA; CDR3aa: CAWSKTGVRGNTIYF; CDR3nt: TGTGCCTGGAGTAAGACAGGGGTGCGCGGAAACACCATATATTTT
v_gene: TRBV19; len: 16; j_gene: TRBJ1-5; d_gene: TRBD1; abundance: NA; CDR3aa: CASSNDRGGGNQPQHF; CDR3nt: TGTGCCAGTAGTAACGACAGGGGAGGGGGCAATCAGCCCCAGCATTTT
v_gene: TRBV28; len: 16; j_gene: TRBJ2-3; d_gene: NA; abundance: NA; CDR3aa: CASNPVAVASTDTQYF; CDR3nt: TGTGCCAGCAATCCCGTGGCCGTAGCAAGCACAGATACGCAGTATTTT
v_gene: TRBV5-4; len: 16; j_gene: TRBJ2-7; d_gene: TRBD2; abundance: once; CDR3aa: CASSLWTSGLGDEQYF; CDR3nt: TGTGCCAGCAGCCTGTGGACTAGCGGGCTAGGGGACGAGCAGTACTTC
v_gene: TRBV27; len: 15; j_gene: TRBJ1-2; d_gene: NA; abundance: NA; CDR3aa: CASRRFQGESYGYTF; CDR3nt: TGTGCCAGCAGGCGATTTCAGGGTGAGAGCTATGGCTACACCTTC
v_gene: TRBV5-4; len: 14; j_gene: TRBJ1-2; d_gene: TRBD1; abundance: NA; CDR3aa: CASSADRNNYGYTF; CDR3nt: TGTGCCAGCAGCGCGGACAGGAATAACTATGGCTACACCTTC
v_gene: TRBV27; len: 16; j_gene: TRBJ1-5; d_gene: NA; abundance: NA; CDR3aa: CASSSSRGESNQPQHF; CDR3nt: TGTGCCAGCAGTTCATCCAGGGGTGAGAGCAATCAGCCCCAGCATTTT
v_gene: TRBV4-3; len: 15; j_gene: TRBJ2-3; d_gene: NA; abundance: NA; CDR3aa: CASSQEGGFGDTQYF; CDR3nt: TGCGCCAGCAGCCAAGAAGGAGGGTTTGGAGATACGCAGTATTTT
v_gene: TRBV4-1; len: 15; j_gene: TRBJ1-1; d_gene: TRBD1; abundance: NA; CDR3aa: CASSQDRTGGTEAFF; CDR3nt: TGCGCCAGCAGCCAAGATCGGACAGGGGGCACTGAAGCTTTCTTT
v_gene: TRBV28; len: 16; j_gene: TRBJ2-2; d_gene: NA; abundance: NA; CDR3aa: CASSFGAGPNTGELFF; CDR3nt: TGTGCCAGCAGTTTCGGTGCGGGACCGAACACCGGGGAGCTGTTTTTT
v_gene: TRBV7-2; len: 15; j_gene: TRBJ2-1; d_gene: NA; abundance: NA; CDR3aa: CASRIAVYSYNEQFF; CDR3nt: TGTGCCAGCAGAATAGCGGTCTACTCCTACAATGAGCAGTTCTTC
v_gene: TRBV5-5; len: 13; j_gene: TRBJ1-2; d_gene: NA; abundance: NA; CDR3aa: CASEPDIGYGYTF; CDR3nt: TGTGCCAGCGAACCCGACATAGGCTATGGCTACACCTTC
v_gene: TRBV7-6; len: 16; j_gene: TRBJ2-5; d_gene: TRBD2; abundance: NA; CDR3aa: CASSRIAGGPEETQYF; CDR3nt: TGTGCCAGCAGCAGAATAGCGGGAGGGCCGGAAGAGACCCAGTACTTC
v_gene: TRBV2; len: 15; j_gene: TRBJ1-1; d_gene: NA; abundance: few; CDR3aa: CASSDNERLNTEAFF; CDR3nt: TGTGCCAGCAGTGATAATGAGAGGTTGAACACTGAAGCTTTCTTT
v_gene: TRBV10-3; len: 13; j_gene: TRBJ1-1; d_gene: NA; abundance: once; CDR3aa: CAITQDTNTEAFF; CDR3nt: TGTGCCATCACTCAAGACACGAACACTGAAGCTTTCTTT
v_gene: TRBV7-2; len: 18; j_gene: TRBJ1-3; d_gene: TRBD1; abundance: NA; CDR3aa: CASSLAYRGRGSGNTIYF; CDR3nt: TGTGCCAGCAGCTTAGCCTACAGGGGGCGCGGGTCTGGAAACACCATATATTTT
v_gene: TRBV7-2; len: 14; j_gene: TRBJ1-3; d_gene: TRBD1; abundance: NA; CDR3aa: CASRQNRGGNTIYF; CDR3nt: TGTGCCAGCAGGCAAAACAGGGGTGGAAACACCATATATTTT
v_gene: TRBV28; len: 14; j_gene: TRBJ2-7; d_gene: NA; abundance: NA; CDR3aa: CASVRQLPLYEQYF; CDR3nt: TGTGCCAGCGTACGACAGTTACCCCTCTACGAGCAGTACTTC
v_gene: TRBV24-1; len: 17; j_gene: TRBJ2-1; d_gene: TRBD2; abundance: NA; CDR3aa: CATSDRTTSGRMDEQFF; CDR3nt: TGTGCCACCAGTGACCGTACTACTAGCGGGAGAATGGATGAGCAGTTCTTC
v_gene: TRBV5-1; len: 14; j_gene: TRBJ1-5; d_gene: TRBD1; abundance: NA; CDR3aa: CASSPGQGNQPQHF; CDR3nt: TGCGCCAGCAGCCCGGGACAGGGCAATCAGCCCCAGCATTTT
v_gene: TRBV6-6; len: 13; j_gene: TRBJ2-7; d_gene: TRBD2; abundance: NA; CDR3aa: CATSGGGSPEQYF; CDR3nt: TGTGCCACCTCCGGGGGGGGCTCCCCCGAGCAGTACTTC
v_gene: TRBV7-9; len: 14; j_gene: TRBJ2-5; d_gene: NA; abundance: NA; CDR3aa: CASSLFLAGETQYF; CDR3nt: TGTGCCAGCAGCTTATTCCTCGCGGGAGAGACCCAGTACTTC
v_gene: TRBV12-3/TRBV12-4; len: 11; j_gene: TRBJ2-1; d_gene: NA; abundance: NA; CDR3aa: CASSFLNEQFF; CDR3nt: TGTGCCAGCAGTTTCTTGAATGAGCAGTTCTTC
v_gene: TRBV4-3; len: 14; j_gene: TRBJ1-6; d_gene: NA; abundance: NA; CDR3aa: CASSQIQGNSPLHF; CDR3nt: TGCGCCAGCAGCCAGATCCAGGGTAATTCACCCCTCCACTTT
v_gene: TRBV5-1; len: 14; j_gene: TRBJ2-1; d_gene: TRBD2; abundance: NA; CDR3aa: CASSLVGGGDEQFF; CDR3nt: TGCGCCAGCAGCTTGGTTGGCGGGGGTGATGAGCAGTTCTTC
v_gene: TRBV4-3; len: 15; j_gene: TRBJ2-7; d_gene: TRBD1; abundance: once; CDR3aa: CASSQGDRDIGEQYF; CDR3nt: TGCGCCAGCAGCCAAGGGGACAGGGATATCGGTGAGCAGTACTTC